A single sample gave rise to the 9 T cell receptor beta chains below, sequenced in a study of cytomegalovirus exposure and HLA in healthy donors (dated by TCRdb to 2016 to 2017). Library construction relied on the immunoSEQ multiplex PCR assay. The multiplex PCR relied on a mix of 60 forward primers for TCR Vbeta segments and 13 reverse primers for TCR Jbeta segments. The clones in this table, taken by TCRdb from immuneACCESS, are in-frame only. Not every clone is retained; where verified, under half of the shortfall comes from an unresolved V gene, and the cause of the rest is unknown. The sample data list some 220,000 clones, and around 89% of these were observed just once. Jointly, the top ten make up around 1% of the sample. Sequenced: PBMCs. These receptors all stem from a woman under 30 in good health and CMV-seronegative.

The chain has TRBV9 and TRBJ2-1, with D hard to call. Germline CDR1 reads SGDLS; CDR2 reads YYNGEE. V was cut by 0 bases and J by 2 bases, with 6 bases left in between. The CDR3 has 14 amino acids. Here the CDR3 reads CASSVGSTYNEQFF. CDR3 nucleotides: TGTGCCAGCAGCGTAGGCAGTACCTACAATGAGCAGTTCTTC.

This chain links TRBV5-5 with TRBJ2-1; TRBD2 agrees at 11 bases. Trimming cost V 4 bases and J 9 bases; bases outside gene matches: 9. CDR1 is SGHKS and CDR2 is YYEKEE in the germline V gene (reference sequence). The CDR3 sequence is 15 residues long. The CDR3: CASSPQAGTSGEQFF. CDR3 DNA sequence: TGTGCCAGCAGCCCCCAAGCTGGGACTAGCGGTGAGCAGTTCTTC.

The CDR3 protein is CATTLGTGIYEQYF. The CDR3 DNA reads TGTGCCACTACCTTAGGGACAGGAATTTACGAGCAGTACTTC. The rearrangement joins TRBV11-2 to TRBJ2-7, with 8 bases fitting TRBD1. Germline values: CDR1 SGHAT, CDR2 FQNNGV. The CDR3 runs 14 residues. Trimming at V came to 10 bases and at J to 4 bases, leaving 12 bases not matched to a gene.

The chain is built from TRBV5-1 and TRBJ2-3; a weak D match, TRBD1 (6 bases). The ends were cut back, 1 base at V and 1 base at J, with 10 bases in the middle. The CDR3 length is 15 residues. Germline CDR1 reads SGHRS; CDR2 reads YFSETQ. CDR3 residues: CASSLLAGGTDTQYF. The CDR3 DNA reads TGCGCCAGCAGCTTGTTGGCAGGGGGCACAGATACGCAGTATTTT.

A note on this clone: This sample includes further DNA sequences coding for the same CDR3. The chain links TRBV15 to TRBJ1-4, with D possibly being TRBD1 (5 bases). V dropped 8 bases and J dropped 5 bases, with 15 bases sitting between them. The CDR3 spans 14 residues. Germline CDR1 and CDR2: LNHNV and YYDKDF (reference sequence). The CDR3 region has the DNA TGTGCCACCCTCTCCGGGCAGGGAAATGAAAAACTGTTTTTT. Translating gives CATLSGQGNEKLFF.

V gene TRBV30 combines with J gene TRBJ1-2; D gene uncertain. The CDR3 is 13 amino acids. The V end lost 5 bases, the J end lost 0 bases, and 10 bases lay between the germline ends. Germline V gene data show CDR1 as GTSNPN and CDR2 as SVGIG (reference sequence). The CDR3 region has the DNA TGTGCCTGGTCGCCCCAGTCTAACTATGGCTACACCTTC. This gives the protein CAWSPQSNYGYTF.

The genes are TRBV6-5 and TRBJ1-4; 10 bases are a match to TRBD1. Looked up from germline, CDR1 is MNHEY and CDR2 is SVGAGI. V was clipped by 7 bases and J by 8 bases; unmatched bases: 7. This CDR3 spans 14 amino acids. This CDR3 is CASTPGTGVEKLFF. The DNA of the CDR3 is TGTGCCAGCACACCCGGGACAGGGGTCGAAAAACTGTTTTTT.

The chain carries TRBV29-1 and TRBJ1-2, with D possibly being TRBD1 (6 bases). Germline loops: CDR1 SQVTM, CDR2 ANQGSEA. Trimming stripped 4 bases from V and 4 bases from J, with 16 bases between. The CDR3 totals 14 residues. CDR3 sequence reads: CSVGGMGAAYGYTF. The DNA for the CDR3 is TGCAGCGTTGGGGGTATGGGGGCAGCCTATGGCTACACCTTC.

The chain uses TRBV6-5 and TRBJ1-2; D is unresolved. The CDR3 is 13 amino acids. Trimming left V 2 bases short and J 4 bases short, with 8 bases between. Germline V gene data show CDR1 as MNHEY and CDR2 as SVGAGI. The CDR3 is CASSYPGGYGYTF. CDR3 DNA sequence: TGTGCCAGCAGTTACCCCGGAGGCTATGGCTACACCTTC.